This T cell receptor (beta chain) was identified in a study of T cell repertoires in cytomegalovirus infection. This CDR3 spans 16 amino acids. Germline CDR1 SGHAT, CDR2 FQDESV (reference sequence). V was pared by 5 bases and J by 1 base, with 8 bases of the junction left unmatched. TCRdb re-called the reads through MiXCR, storing one row per CDR3 protein. The profile covers approximately 400,000 distinct CDR3 sequences, with under 40% appearing a single time and about 13% taken by the ten largest. The sequencing input was PBMCs. The clonotype comes from a human donor in good health (CMV status not recorded). Some clones in this sample may be carry-over from other donors' samples. J is TRBJ1-2 and V is TRBV11-1, with 9 bases identical to TRBD1. The DNA for the CDR3 is TGTGCCAGCAGCGAAAGAGGGACAGGGAGTAACTATGGCTACACCTTC. As protein: CASSERGTGSNYGYTF.